This T cell receptor (beta chain) was observed in a study of circulating CD8 cells and anti-PD-1 response in melanoma. From live CD3+CD8+TCRalphabeta+ cells, four PD-1 and/or TIGIT subsets were sorted. TCR libraries were prepared from around 15 ng of total RNA with the QIAseq Immune Repertoire TCR panel. Using its own MiXCR run on the reads, TCRdb lists one record per CDR3 protein. The sample has about 690 distinct CDR3 sequences, 10% to 15% seen once. Regarding the study as a whole: Diversity ranked highest in DNEG and lowest in TIGIT subsets.

This clonotype is deemed medium-sized. Antigen unknown. CDR3 length: 19 residues. In germline, CDR1 is KGHSH, CDR2 LQKENI. V shed 1 base, J shed 5 bases, and the junction held 16 bases outside the gene matches. The material was CD8+ T cells from PBMCs, obtained at baseline or after one month of anti-PD-1 therapy (not recorded which). The V gene is TRBV18, the J gene TRBJ2-1; 8 bases line up with TRBD1. The receptor's source is a human donor with melanoma. The CDR3 loop reads CASSPRGQGSGALNNEQFF. CDR3 nucleotides: TGTGCCAGCTCACCACGCGGACAGGGATCGGGGGCTCTTAACAATGAGCAGTTCTTC.